This note documents a single T cell receptor (beta chain) sequence. The antigen remains undetermined. A universal primer site was incorporated via template switching, and the cDNA contained unique molecular identifiers. TCRdb re-called the 5' RACE reads with MiXCR, one entry per CDR3 protein. The sample lists approximately 890,000 distinct CDR3 sequences; roughly an eighth were seen once. This record belongs to a study of identical twins. General study findings and limits: Part of the zero-insertion signal could reflect confounding by invariant MAIT and iNKT cells. Cross-sectional statistics, not tracking of the same donors, supported the conclusions.

This CDR3 contains 17 residues. The same data also went into a second study, on yellow fever vaccine responses in identical twins.

Input material: PBMCs. The chain is built from TRBV21-1 and TRBJ2-7; the table's TRBD1 call for D was not verified on the DNA. TRBV21-1 is a recognized pseudogene. The sequence came from a woman under 30 in good health. CDR3 region: CASSRPGAGGIAYEQYV. The CDR3 coding sequence is TGTGCCAGCAGCCGGCCGGGTGCAGGGGGCATCGCCTACGAGCAGTACGTC.